This TCR beta chain is from a study of PD-L1 blockade in urothelial cancer. Findings of the study overall: Durable benefit accompanied greater 3-week expansion of tumor-associated blood clones.

The length of the CDR3 is 12 residues. J gave up 7 bases and V 8 bases, and 7 bases lay outside the gene matches. Per germline, CDR1 MDHEN and CDR2 SYDVKM. On this clone: The antigen is unknown.

Each PCR reaction had synthetic TCR analog templates spiked into it. The method was immunoSEQ multiplex PCR; TCRdb's version includes in-frame clones alone and lacks a portion of them. The sample includes around 33,000 clones, roughly four fifths seen only once; the top ten take roughly 6.4%. Documented time point: pretreatment peripheral blood. The chain uses TRBV28 and TRBJ1-2; 7 bases are shared with TRBD1. The origin of this receptor is a man between 60 and 70 years old with urothelial cancer. This specimen consisted of PBMCs, obtained around atezolizumab (anti-PD-L1) treatment. The CDR3 reads CASEDRLSGYTF. As DNA, the CDR3 is TGTGCCAGCGAGGACAGGTTGAGTGGCTACACCTTC.